This entry features one T cell receptor (beta chain) sequence. This CDR3 is also generated by other DNA sequences in the sample. This entry belongs to a study of cytomegalovirus exposure and HLA in healthy donors. Use of 60 Vbeta and 13 Jbeta primers characterized the PCR. The repertoire was sequenced with immunoSEQ multiplex PCR; TCRdb's copy has only in-frame clones and lacks some. The sample contains roughly 130,000 clones, just under 85% of which appear only once. The junction had 4 bases not matched to a gene; V was cut back by 6 bases and J by 2 bases. The length of the CDR3 is 15 residues. CDR1 MRHNA and CDR2 SNTAGT come from the germline V gene.

The source is a boy between 2 and 10 years old in good health and CMV-seronegative. The material sequenced was PBMCs. The chain uses TRBV6-4 and TRBJ2-1; TRBD2 matches at 10 bases. CDR3: CASSDLAGAYNEQFF. DNA for the CDR3: TGTGCCAGCAGCGATCTAGCGGGAGCCTACAATGAGCAGTTCTTC.